Sequencing of this T cell receptor beta chain was carried out in a study of blood T cell repertoires in COVID-19. Study context: From T cells, B-cell-depleted T cells, or PBMCs came the material, which was cDNA or gDNA.

Grouping used clinical history reported by participants in a survey and questionnaire. The study recruited exposed participants who had met a COVID-19 case within 2 weeks before entry. This CDR3 spans 13 amino acids. Germline V gene data show CDR1 as SGHAT and CDR2 as FQNNGV. The V end was cut by 3 bases, the J end by 4 bases, with 7 bases between. Method: immunoSEQ multiplex PCR; TCRdb's copy keeps in-frame clones and lacks some. The data contain some 300,000 clones, nearly 90% of them seen just once; the ten biggest clones take up 2.9%. This sequence was found in a woman aged 45-65 years who had been exposed to COVID-19. Sequenced: PBMCs or T cells enriched from blood (not recorded which). V is TRBV11-2 and J is TRBJ2-1; no definite D call. The CDR3 DNA reads TGTGCCAGCAGCTTCAGGCAGTACAATGAGCAGTTCTTC. It is translated as CASSFRQYNEQFF.